This T cell receptor beta chain was recorded in a study of response to subunit inactivated influenza vaccine. CDR3 length equals 15 residues. Germline-derived CDR1 and CDR2 are SGHNT and YYREEE (reference sequence). Regarding this clonotype: Germline and junction disagree at one end, which may indicate a read error.

MiXCR was run by TCRdb on the RT-PCR reads, yielding one entry per CDR3 protein. The sample contains approximately 520,000 distinct CDR3 sequences, more than 15% of which appear only once. This chain joins TRBV5-4 and TRBJ1-3, with D perhaps TRBD1 (5 bases). This receptor was identified in a man in his fifties or sixties who received an inactivated influenza vaccine. This specimen consisted of CD4+ T cells sorted from PBMCs, obtained roughly 24 months after vaccination. CDR3: CAGSLGTYSGNTIYF. The CDR3 nucleotides are TGTGCCGGCAGCCTTGGGACGTACTCTGGAAACACCATATATTTT. Supplemented by reference TRBV5-4 and TRBJ1-3, the full variable domain reads ETGVTQSPTHLIKTRGQQVTLRCSSQSGHNTVSWYQQALGQGPQFIFQYYREEENGRGNFPPRFSGLQFPNYSSELNVNALELDDSALYLCAGSLGTYSGNTIYFGEGSWLTVV.